Below, one TCR beta chain is given with its context. Primers: 60 V beta forward and 13 J beta reverse. The assay was immunoSEQ multiplex PCR, and TCRdb's table has in-frame clones only and misses some. In the table there are tens of thousands of clones, 86% of which are singletons. The time point: after dendritic cell vaccination, including at tumor progression/relapse. Before vaccination, two weeks after the third vaccination, and at progression, PBMC were collected. The sample originates from a study of glioma-infiltrating T cells after dendritic cell vaccination. Study-wide context: Patients had newly diagnosed or recurrent glioblastoma and received dendritic cell vaccines.

Sequences were derived from blood, sampled after dendritic cell vaccination. This clonotype was obtained from a human donor with glioblastoma.

The CDR3 loop reads CSVELTGVPYEQYF. DNA of the CDR3: TGCAGCGTTGAACTGACAGGGGTCCCCTACGAGCAGTACTTC. V is TRBV29-1 and J is TRBJ2-5, with 8 bases matching TRBD1. Gene TRBJ2-7 matches the end of the DNA better, so the J call may be wrong. The CDR3 has 14 residues. Germline V gene data show CDR1 as SQVTM and CDR2 as ANQGSEA.